Listed below are T cell receptor beta chains from one sample, sequenced in a study of blood T cell repertoires in COVID-19. Only in-frame clones appear in the TCRdb table, and some are missing; sequencing was by immunoSEQ multiplex PCR. The sample shows 300,000 to 400,000 clones, around nine tenths of them seen only once. What was sequenced was peripheral blood. Receptors originate from a woman in her 70s with COVID-19, enrolled during active disease. CDR3s include the opening cysteine and the closing phenylalanine or tryptophan. The D gene is left open where the match is weak. Clone size appears in some rows only: once, few, many, or a class for an expanded clone.

v_call,cdr3_length,d_call,j_call,clone_size,cdr3_aa,cdr3_nt
TRBV5-1,14,TRBD1,TRBJ1-2,NA,CASSLGQGSAGYTF,TGCGCCAGCAGCTTGGGACAGGGAAGCGCTGGCTACACCTTC
TRBV19,17,TRBD1,TRBJ1-4,NA,CASTPSPTGATNEKLFF,TGTGCCAGTACCCCAAGCCCCACAGGGGCAACTAATGAAAAACTGTTTTTT
TRBV7-2,15,TRBD2,TRBJ2-7,NA,CASSVRLAGHYEQYF,TGTGCCAGCAGCGTTAGACTAGCGGGACACTACGAGCAGTACTTC
TRBV2,12,NA,TRBJ2-1,NA,CASSLHGGEQFF,TGTGCCAGCAGTTTACACGGAGGTGAGCAGTTCTTC
TRBV27,14,TRBD1,TRBJ1-5,NA,CASKTGQPNQPQHF,TGTGCCAGCAAGACGGGACAGCCCAATCAGCCCCAGCATTTT
TRBV7-2,14,NA,TRBJ1-2,NA,CASSSQTDSYGYTF,TGTGCCAGCAGCTCCCAGACAGATTCTTATGGCTACACCTTC
TRBV11-2,14,TRBD1,TRBJ1-1,NA,CASRRTGGWTEAFF,TGTGCCAGCAGAAGGACAGGAGGGTGGACTGAAGCTTTCTTT
TRBV2,13,TRBD1,TRBJ1-2,few,CASSRGQGSGYTF,TGTGCCAGCAGTCGAGGACAGGGCTCTGGCTACACCTTC
TRBV7-3,14,NA,TRBJ2-2,few,CASSRAGNTGELFF,TGTGCCAGCAGCCGCGCGGGGAACACCGGGGAGCTGTTTTTT
TRBV11-2,17,NA,TRBJ1-4,NA,CASSLQGSGRGREKLFF,TGTGCCAGCAGCTTACAAGGATCTGGGAGGGGACGAGAAAAACTGTTTTTT
TRBV14,16,TRBD1,TRBJ2-4,NA,CASSPGQFHTKNIQYF,TGTGCCAGCAGCCCGGGACAGTTCCACACCAAAAACATTCAGTACTTC
TRBV3-1/TRBV3-2,14,NA,TRBJ1-2,NA,CASSQDQGNYGYTF,TGTGCCAGCAGCCAAGATCAGGGGAACTATGGCTACACCTTC
TRBV18,16,TRBD1,TRBJ1-1,NA,CASSLWTGGGGTEAFF,TGTGCCAGCTCACTGTGGACAGGGGGGGGAGGCACTGAAGCTTTCTTT
TRBV7-9,14,NA,TRBJ2-1,NA,CASSLGIGANEQFF,TGTGCCAGCAGCTTAGGGATAGGGGCCAATGAGCAGTTCTTC
TRBV24-1,13,NA,TRBJ1-5,NA,CAIQGPLNQPQHF,TGTGCCATCCAGGGGCCCCTCAATCAGCCCCAGCATTTT
TRBV7-9,16,TRBD2,TRBJ2-7,NA,CASSPRTSGGIYEQYF,TGTGCCAGCAGCCCCCGGACTAGCGGGGGGATCTACGAGCAGTACTTC
TRBV19,15,TRBD1,TRBJ2-3,few,CASSSTGVGKKTQYF,TGTGCCAGTAGCTCAACAGGGGTCGGGAAAAAGACGCAGTATTTT
TRBV19,15,TRBD2,TRBJ2-7,NA,CASSIALAGAYEQYF,TGTGCCAGTAGTATAGCACTAGCGGGAGCATACGAGCAGTACTTC
TRBV5-6,14,NA,TRBJ1-1,once,CASISSPRGTEAFF,TGTGCCAGCATCTCGTCTCCCCGAGGGACTGAAGCTTTCTTT
TRBV5-1,15,NA,TRBJ2-1,NA,CASSQSGELYNEQFF,TGCGCCAGCAGCCAGTCAGGGGAGTTGTACAATGAGCAGTTCTTC
TRBV5-1,15,NA,TRBJ1-3,NA,CASSLGTLSGNTIYF,TGCGCCAGCAGCTTGGGGACATTATCTGGAAACACCATATATTTT
TRBV19,15,TRBD1,TRBJ1-6,NA,CASSSAGTGYSPLHF,TGTGCCAGTAGTTCGGCCGGGACAGGGTACTCACCCCTCCACTTT
TRBV4-1,15,TRBD1,TRBJ1-3,NA,CASSHWDSSGNTIYF,TGCGCCAGCAGCCATTGGGACAGCTCTGGAAACACCATATATTTT
TRBV6-6,13,NA,TRBJ1-5,NA,CASSLPGEQPQHF,TGTGCCAGCAGCCTACCCGGGGAGCAGCCCCAGCATTTT
TRBV5-8,16,TRBD1,TRBJ2-2,NA,CASSLAGQGAAGELFF,TGTGCCAGCAGCTTGGCGGGACAGGGGGCCGCCGGGGAGCTGTTTTTT
TRBV27,15,TRBD1,TRBJ1-1,NA,CASSSRTGPNTEAFF,TGTGCCAGCAGTTCCCGGACAGGGCCTAACACTGAAGCTTTCTTT
TRBV4-2,16,NA,TRBJ2-7,NA,CASSQGRLGGYYEQYF,TGTGCCAGCAGCCAAGGCCGACTAGGAGGGTACTACGAGCAGTACTTC
TRBV3-1/TRBV3-2,14,NA,TRBJ1-1,NA,CASSQGHANTEAFF,TGTGCCAGCAGCCAAGGGCACGCAAACACTGAAGCTTTCTTT
TRBV28,15,TRBD1,TRBJ2-3,NA,CASYAGTGFADTQYF,TGTGCCAGTTATGCCGGGACAGGGTTTGCAGATACGCAGTATTTT
TRBV2,16,TRBD2,TRBJ2-3,NA,CASRPRAGLDRDTQYF,TGTGCCAGCAGGCCCCGGGCGGGACTAGACAGAGATACGCAGTATTTT
TRBV4-2,14,NA,TRBJ2-3,NA,CASSQDRQADTQYF,TGTGCCAGCAGCCAAGATAGACAGGCAGATACGCAGTATTTT
TRBV9,14,NA,TRBJ1-2,NA,CASSVDQGSYGYTF,TGTGCCAGCAGCGTAGATCAGGGAAGCTATGGCTACACCTTC
TRBV29-1,13,TRBD1,TRBJ1-2,NA,CSVRTGGDYGYTF,TGCAGCGTCAGGACAGGGGGCGACTATGGCTACACCTTC